This TCR beta chain is drawn from a study of immune evolution from preneoplasia to lung adenocarcinoma. Background on the study: HLA loss of heterozygosity: around 6.5% AIS, about 15% MIA, around 35% ADC, none AAH.

Resections took place in Japan or China from about 2013 to 2018. Data came from immunoSEQ multiplex PCR; TCRdb stores just in-frame clones and leaves some out. Here the sample spans under 6,500 clones, less than 80% being singletons. CDR1 is GTSNPN and CDR2 is SVGIG in the germline V gene (reference sequence). V gave up 2 bases and J gave up 2 bases, with 15 bases separating them. The CDR3 runs 16 residues. This chain uses TRBV30 with TRBJ2-2, with D possibly being TRBD2 (6 bases). The specimen sequenced was FFPE minimally invasive lung adenocarcinoma tissue. The TCR was taken from a person between 60 and 80 years old with lung adenocarcinoma. CDR3 nucleotides: TGTGCCTGGAGTATACTAGGGACTCCCAACACCGGGGAGCTGTTTTTT. Encoded protein: CAWSILGTPNTGELFF.